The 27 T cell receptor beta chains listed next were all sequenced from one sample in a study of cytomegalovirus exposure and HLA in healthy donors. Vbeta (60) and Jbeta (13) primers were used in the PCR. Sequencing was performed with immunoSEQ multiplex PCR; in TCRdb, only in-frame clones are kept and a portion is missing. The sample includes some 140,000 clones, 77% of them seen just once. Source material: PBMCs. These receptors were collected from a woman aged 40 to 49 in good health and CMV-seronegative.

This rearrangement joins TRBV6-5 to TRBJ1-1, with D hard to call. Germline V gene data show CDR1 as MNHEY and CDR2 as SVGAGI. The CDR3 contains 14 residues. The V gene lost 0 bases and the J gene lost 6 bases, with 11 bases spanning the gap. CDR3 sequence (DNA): TGTGCCAGCAGTTACTCGGCACCTTACGCTGAAGCTTTCTTT. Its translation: CASSYSAPYAEAFF.

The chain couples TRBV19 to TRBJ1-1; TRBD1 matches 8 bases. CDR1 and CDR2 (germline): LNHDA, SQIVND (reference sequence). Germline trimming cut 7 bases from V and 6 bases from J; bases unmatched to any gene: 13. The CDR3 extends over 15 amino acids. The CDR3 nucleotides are TGTGCCAGTATCCCAAGGGGGCAGGGGGCTGCTGAAGCTTTCTTT. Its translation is CASIPRGQGAAEAFF.

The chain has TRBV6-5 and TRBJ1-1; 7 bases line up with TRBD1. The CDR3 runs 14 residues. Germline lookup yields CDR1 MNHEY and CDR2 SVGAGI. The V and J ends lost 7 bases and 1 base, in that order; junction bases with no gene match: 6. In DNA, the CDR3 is TGTGCCAGCAAACTACAGGGGTCGAACACTGAAGCTTTCTTT. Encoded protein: CASKLQGSNTEAFF.

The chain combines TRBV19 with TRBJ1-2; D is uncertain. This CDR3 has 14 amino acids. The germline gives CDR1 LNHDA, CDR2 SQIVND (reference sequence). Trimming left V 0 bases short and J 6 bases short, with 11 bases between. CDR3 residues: CASSIDGFGDGYTF. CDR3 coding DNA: TGTGCCAGTAGTATAGATGGATTTGGAGATGGCTACACCTTC.

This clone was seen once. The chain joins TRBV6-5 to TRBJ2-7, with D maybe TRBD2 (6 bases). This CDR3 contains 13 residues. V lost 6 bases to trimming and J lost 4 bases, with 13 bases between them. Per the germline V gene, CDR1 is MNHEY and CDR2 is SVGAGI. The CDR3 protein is CASSLFSGYEQYF. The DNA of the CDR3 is TGTGCCAGCAGCTTATTTAGCGGTTACGAGCAGTACTTC.

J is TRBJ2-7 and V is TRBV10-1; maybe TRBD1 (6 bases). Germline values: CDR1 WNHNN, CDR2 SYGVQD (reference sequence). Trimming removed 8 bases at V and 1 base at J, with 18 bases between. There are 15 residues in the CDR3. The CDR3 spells CASVLRGTRSYEQYF. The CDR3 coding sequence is TGCGCCAGCGTACTGAGGGGGACACGATCCTACGAGCAGTACTTC.

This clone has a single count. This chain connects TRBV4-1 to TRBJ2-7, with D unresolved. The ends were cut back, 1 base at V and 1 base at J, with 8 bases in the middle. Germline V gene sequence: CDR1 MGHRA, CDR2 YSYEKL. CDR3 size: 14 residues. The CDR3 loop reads CASSQVVRSYEQYF. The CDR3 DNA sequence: TGCGCCAGCAGCCAAGTTGTCAGATCCTACGAGCAGTACTTC.

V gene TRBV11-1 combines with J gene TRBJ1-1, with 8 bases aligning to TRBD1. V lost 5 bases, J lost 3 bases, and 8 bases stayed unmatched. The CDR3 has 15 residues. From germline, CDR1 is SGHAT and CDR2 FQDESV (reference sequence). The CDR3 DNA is TGTGCCAGCAGCCGCCCCACAGGGGGGGACACTGAAGCTTTCTTT. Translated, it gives CASSRPTGGDTEAFF.

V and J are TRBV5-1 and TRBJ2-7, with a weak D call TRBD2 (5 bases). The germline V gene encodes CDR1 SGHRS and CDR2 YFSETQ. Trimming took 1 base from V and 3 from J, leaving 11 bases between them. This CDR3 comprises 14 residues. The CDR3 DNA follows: TGCGCCAGCAGCTTGAAACACGGGGACTACGAGCAGTACTTC. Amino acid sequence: CASSLKHGDYEQYF.

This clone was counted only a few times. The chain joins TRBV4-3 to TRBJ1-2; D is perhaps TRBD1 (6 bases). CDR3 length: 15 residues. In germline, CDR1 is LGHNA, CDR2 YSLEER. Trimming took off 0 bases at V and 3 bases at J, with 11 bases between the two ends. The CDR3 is CASSQDPQGYYGYTF. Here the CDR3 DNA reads TGCGCCAGCAGCCAAGATCCCCAGGGGTACTATGGCTACACCTTC.

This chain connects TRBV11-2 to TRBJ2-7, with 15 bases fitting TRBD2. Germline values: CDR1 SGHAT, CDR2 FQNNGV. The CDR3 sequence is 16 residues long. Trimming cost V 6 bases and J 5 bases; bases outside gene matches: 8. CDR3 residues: CASSRTSGGARDEQYF. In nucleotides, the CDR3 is TGTGCCAGCAGTCGGACTAGCGGGGGGGCTAGAGACGAGCAGTACTTC.

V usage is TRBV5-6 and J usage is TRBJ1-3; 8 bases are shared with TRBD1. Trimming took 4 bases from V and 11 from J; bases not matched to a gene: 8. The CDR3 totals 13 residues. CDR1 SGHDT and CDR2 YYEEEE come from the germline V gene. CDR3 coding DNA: TGTGCCAGCAGCCTGGGACAGGTCAACGCCATATATTTT. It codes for CASSLGQVNAIYF.

The DNA of the CDR3 is TGCGCCAGCAGCCAAGGGGACAGATCTTCACCCCTCCACTTT. Translating gives CASSQGDRSSPLHF. The chain links TRBV4-1 to TRBJ1-6; 7 bases map to TRBD1. The J segment lost 9 bases and the V segment lost 1 base, leaving 3 bases of the junction unmatched. The CDR3 covers 14 residues. CDR1 and CDR2 from the germline V gene are MGHRA and YSYEKL.

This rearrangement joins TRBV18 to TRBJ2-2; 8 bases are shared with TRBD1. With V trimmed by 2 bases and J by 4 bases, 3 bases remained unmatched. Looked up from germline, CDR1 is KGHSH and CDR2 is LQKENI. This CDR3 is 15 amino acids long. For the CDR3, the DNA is TGTGCCAGCTCACCATCCAGGGGGCGCACCGGGGAGCTGTTTTTT. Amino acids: CASSPSRGRTGELFF.

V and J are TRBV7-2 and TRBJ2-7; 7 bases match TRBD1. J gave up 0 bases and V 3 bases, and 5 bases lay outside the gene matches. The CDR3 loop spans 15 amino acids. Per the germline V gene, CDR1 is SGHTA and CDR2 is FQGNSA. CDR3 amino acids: CASSLSTGSSYEQYF. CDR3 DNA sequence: TGTGCCAGCAGCTTGTCGACAGGGAGCTCCTACGAGCAGTACTTC. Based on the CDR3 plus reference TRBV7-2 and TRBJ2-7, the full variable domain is GAGVSQSPSNKVTEKGKDVELRCDPISGHTALYWYRQSLGQGLEFLIYFQGNSAPDKSGLPSDRFSAERTGGSVSTLTIQRTQQEDSAVYLCASSLSTGSSYEQYFGPGTRLTVT.

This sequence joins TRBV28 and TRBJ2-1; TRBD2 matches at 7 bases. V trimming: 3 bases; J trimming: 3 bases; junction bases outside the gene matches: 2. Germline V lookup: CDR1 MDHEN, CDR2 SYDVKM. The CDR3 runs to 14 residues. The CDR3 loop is CASSLTGGYNEQFF. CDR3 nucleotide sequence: TGTGCCAGCAGTTTGACGGGGGGCTACAATGAGCAGTTCTTC.

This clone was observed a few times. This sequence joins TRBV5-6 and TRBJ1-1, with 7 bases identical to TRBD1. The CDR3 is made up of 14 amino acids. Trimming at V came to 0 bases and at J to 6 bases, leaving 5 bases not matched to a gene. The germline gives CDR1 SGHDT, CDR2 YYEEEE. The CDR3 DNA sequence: TGTGCCAGCAGCTTGGGCCAGGGGGACGCTGAAGCTTTCTTT. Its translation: CASSLGQGDAEAFF.

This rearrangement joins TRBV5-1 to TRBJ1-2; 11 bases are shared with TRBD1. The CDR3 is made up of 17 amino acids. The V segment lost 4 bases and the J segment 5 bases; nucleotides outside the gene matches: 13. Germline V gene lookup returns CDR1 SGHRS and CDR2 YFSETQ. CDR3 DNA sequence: TGCGCCAGCAGCATGGACTGGGGCGGGACAGGGGGTTATGGCTACACCTTC. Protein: CASSMDWGGTGGYGYTF.

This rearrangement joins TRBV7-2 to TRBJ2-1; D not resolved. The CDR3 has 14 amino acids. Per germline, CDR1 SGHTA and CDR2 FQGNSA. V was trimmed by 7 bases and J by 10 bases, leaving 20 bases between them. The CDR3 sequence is CASNPPQRIGEQFF. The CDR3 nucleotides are TGTGCCAGCAACCCGCCTCAGAGGATCGGGGAGCAGTTCTTC.

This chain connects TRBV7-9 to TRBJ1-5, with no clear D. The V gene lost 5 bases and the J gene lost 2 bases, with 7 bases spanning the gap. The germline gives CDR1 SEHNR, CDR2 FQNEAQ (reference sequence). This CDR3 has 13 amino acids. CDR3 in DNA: TGTGCCAGCAGCCGGGTGGGCAATCAGCCCCAGCATTTT. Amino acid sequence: CASSRVGNQPQHF. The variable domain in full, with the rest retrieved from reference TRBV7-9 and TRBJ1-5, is DTGVSQNPRHKITKRGQNVTFRCDPISEHNRLYWYRQTLGQGPEFLTYFQNEAQLEKSRLLSDRFSAERPKGSFSTLEIQRTEQGDSAMYLCASSRVGNQPQHFGDGTRLSIL.

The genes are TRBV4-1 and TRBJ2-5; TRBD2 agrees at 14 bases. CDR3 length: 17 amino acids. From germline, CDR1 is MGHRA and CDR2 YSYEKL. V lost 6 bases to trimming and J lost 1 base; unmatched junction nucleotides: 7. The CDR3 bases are TGCGCCAGCAGTCGTACCGGGACTAGCGGGGGCCAAGAGACCCAGTACTTC. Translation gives CASSRTGTSGGQETQYF.

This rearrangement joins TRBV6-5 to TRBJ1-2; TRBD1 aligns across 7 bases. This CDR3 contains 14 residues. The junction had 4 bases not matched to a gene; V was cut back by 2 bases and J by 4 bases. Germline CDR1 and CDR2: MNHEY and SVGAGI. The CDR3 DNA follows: TGTGCCAGCAGTTACGACAGGGAAGGCTATGGCTACACCTTC. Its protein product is CASSYDREGYGYTF.

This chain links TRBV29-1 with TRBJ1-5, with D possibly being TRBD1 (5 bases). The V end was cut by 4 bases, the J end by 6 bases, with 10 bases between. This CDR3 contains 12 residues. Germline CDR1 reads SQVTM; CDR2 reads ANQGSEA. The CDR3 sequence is CSVGVDSQPQHF. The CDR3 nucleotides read TGCAGCGTTGGGGTCGACAGTCAGCCCCAGCATTTT.

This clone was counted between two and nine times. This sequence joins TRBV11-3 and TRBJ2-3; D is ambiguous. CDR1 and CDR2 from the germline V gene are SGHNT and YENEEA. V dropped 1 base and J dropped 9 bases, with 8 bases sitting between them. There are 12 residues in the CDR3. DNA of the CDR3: TGTGCCAGCAGCTTAGGCGGATCCACGCAGTATTTT. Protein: CASSLGGSTQYF.

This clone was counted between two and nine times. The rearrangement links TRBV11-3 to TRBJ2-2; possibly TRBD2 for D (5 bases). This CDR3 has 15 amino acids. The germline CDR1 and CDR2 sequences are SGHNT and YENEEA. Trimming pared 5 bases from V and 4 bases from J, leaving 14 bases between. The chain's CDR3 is CASSRDGRGTGELFF. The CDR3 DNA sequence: TGTGCCAGCAGCCGGGATGGCAGAGGCACCGGGGAGCTGTTTTTT.

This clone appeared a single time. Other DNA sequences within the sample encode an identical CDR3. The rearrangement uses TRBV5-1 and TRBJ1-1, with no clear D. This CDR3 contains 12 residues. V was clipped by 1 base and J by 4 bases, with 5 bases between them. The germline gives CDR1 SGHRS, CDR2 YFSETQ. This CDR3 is CASSLRGTEAFF. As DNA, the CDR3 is TGCGCCAGCAGCTTGCGGGGCACTGAAGCTTTCTTT.

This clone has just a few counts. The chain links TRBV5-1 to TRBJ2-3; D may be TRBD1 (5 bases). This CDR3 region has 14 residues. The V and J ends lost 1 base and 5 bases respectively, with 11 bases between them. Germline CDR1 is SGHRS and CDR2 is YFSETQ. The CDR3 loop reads CASSLFKGLDTQYF. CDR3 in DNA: TGCGCCAGCAGCTTGTTTAAGGGGCTAGATACGCAGTATTTT.